This entry is about one TCR beta chain. Its antigen is undetermined. Ipilimumab CTLA-4 blockade and focal radiation were given to patients with chemo-refractory metastatic non-small-cell lung cancer. Germline CDR1 and CDR2: MNHEY and SVGAGI. The CDR3 is 14 residues long. Trimming at V came to 7 bases and at J to 6 bases, leaving 9 bases not matched to a gene. Repertoires were generated with immunoSEQ multiplex PCR, while TCRdb's copy carries only in-frame clones and drops some. The profile shows about 110,000 clones, more than 65% of them singletons. The sample originates from a study of radiotherapy plus CTLA-4 blockade in lung cancer. Study overall: Of the patients, about 20% showed objective responses and more than 30% attained disease control.

Study conclusions and caveats: Early clonal dynamics of blood T cells, together with interferon-beta, were reported as the best response predictor. After treatment with radiotherapy plus ipilimumab, TCR clones that came from the tumor expanded in blood.

This sequence originates from a human donor with non-small cell lung cancer that progressed on radiotherapy plus ipilimumab. Some clones in this sample may be carry-over from other donors' samples. The material was peripheral blood, obtained from a patient treated with radiotherapy plus ipilimumab. The genes are TRBV6-5 and TRBJ1-5, with TRBD1 identical over 7 bases. The CDR3 coding sequence is TGTGCCAGCACTAACGTCAGGGGGTCTCAGCCCCAGCATTTT. Protein product: CASTNVRGSQPQHF.